This T cell receptor beta chain was documented in a study of T cell responses to AZD1222 COVID-19 vaccine. The overall study: Second-dose groups at about 4 or about 12 weeks were pooled. Study observations and caveats: The donor cohort was predominantly white British with a female majority, and clonal diversity may have been underestimated. As reported, nearly half of all spike-specific TCRs target variant regions that are unmutated.

On this clone: Its antigen remains unidentified.

This CDR3 region has 13 residues. Germline values: CDR1 SGHRS, CDR2 YFSETQ. V was cut by 4 bases and J by 7 bases, with 14 bases left in between. TCRdb's copy holds only in-frame clones and misses some; the assay was immunoSEQ multiplex PCR. The sample holds around 120,000 clones, 90% seen once. This rearrangement joins TRBV5-1 to TRBJ1-2, with D unresolved. The source is an adult in good health. The starting material was peripheral blood, obtained on day 0 of AZD1222 vaccination. CDR3 loop: CASSPPAGTGYTF. In DNA, the CDR3 is TGCGCCAGCAGCCCCCCTGCGGGTACTGGCTACACCTTC. Full variable domain (remainder filled in from reference TRBV5-1 and TRBJ1-2): KAGVTQTPRYLIKTRGQQVTLSCSPISGHRSVSWYQQTPGQGLQFLFEYFSETQRNKGNFPGRFSGRQFSNSRSEMNVSTLELGDSALYLCASSPPAGTGYTFGSGTRLTVV.